Listed below are T cell receptor beta chains from one sample, sequenced in a study of T cell responses to AZD1222 COVID-19 vaccine. This table comes from immunoSEQ multiplex PCR, and its TCRdb copy is limited to in-frame clones, with some not included. Among roughly 120,000 clones, about 90% were seen once, and the ten largest hold 6.5% to 9.5%. The sample here was peripheral blood, taken on day 0 of AZD1222 vaccination. The receptors originated from an adult in good health. Each CDR3 is given with its conserved first and last residue. Fields, in order: J gene, V gene, clone size, D gene, CDR3 DNA, CDR3 protein. A D gene is named only where the DNA matches it firmly. Where a row states a size, it is once, few, many or the class of an expanded clone; other rows omit it.

TRBJ1-3 | TRBV19 | - | - | TGTGCCAGTAACGGAAACACCATATATTTT | CASNGNTIYF
TRBJ1-1 | TRBV7-8 | - | - | TGTGCCAGCAGCTTAGAGGCTCCCCAGAGAGCTTTCTTT | CASSLEAPQRAFF
TRBJ1-1 | TRBV5-4 | - | - | TGTGCCAGCAGCTCCCCCTTAGTGCAGAACACTGAAGCTTTCTTT | CASSSPLVQNTEAFF
TRBJ2-6 | TRBV5-6 | once | TRBD1 | TGTGCCAGCAGCTTGGGGACAGGGTCTGGGGCCAACGTCCTGACTTTC | CASSLGTGSGANVLTF
TRBJ1-1 | TRBV6-5 | - | - | TGTGCCAGCAGTTACTGGGTTTCGGGGCCGAACACTGAAGCTTTCTTT | CASSYWVSGPNTEAFF
TRBJ2-5 | TRBV7-9 | - | TRBD2 | TGTGCCAGCAGCTTGGCGGGGGTTGAGACCCAGTACTTC | CASSLAGVETQYF
TRBJ1-5 | TRBV2 | - | - | TGTGCCAGCAGTGAGGGGCAGTATCAGCCCCAGCATTTT | CASSEGQYQPQHF
TRBJ1-3 | TRBV7-9 | few | TRBD1 | TGTGCCAGCAGCTTAAGAGGGACAGGGGGAAACACCATATATTTT | CASSLRGTGGNTIYF
TRBJ1-1 | TRBV29-1 | - | - | TGCAGCGTTGCGGAGGCGATCGGGGCTGAAGCTTTCTTT | CSVAEAIGAEAFF
TRBJ2-1 | TRBV14 | - | TRBD2 | TGTGCCAGCAGCCCGGACCCGGGACTAGCGGGAAGGGGCTCCTACAATGAGCAGTTCTTC | CASSPDPGLAGRGSYNEQFF
TRBJ2-7 | TRBV5-1 | - | TRBD2 | TGCGCCAGCAGCGGGACTAGCGGCCACTACGAGCAGTACTTC | CASSGTSGHYEQYF
TRBJ2-1 | TRBV19 | - | TRBD2 | TGTGCCAGTAGTATAGTGCTAGCGGGAGGTGCTGAGCAGTTCTTC | CASSIVLAGGAEQFF
TRBJ1-1 | TRBV7-2 | - | - | TGTGCCAGCAGCTTAGATTGGTCCGTCTACACTGAAGCTTTCTTT | CASSLDWSVYTEAFF
TRBJ1-2 | TRBV19 | - | - | TGTGCCAGTAGTATGGGTGAAGACGGTAACTATGGCTACACCTTC | CASSMGEDGNYGYTF
TRBJ1-1 | TRBV11-3 | - | - | TGTGCCAGCAGCTTTCAGGTGAACACTGAAGCTTTCTTT | CASSFQVNTEAFF
TRBJ1-2 | TRBV27 | - | - | TGTGCCAGTCGCCCGGGGGGACAATATGGCTACACCTTC | CASRPGGQYGYTF
TRBJ1-2 | TRBV6-5 | - | - | TGTGCCAGCTTGAACGTAATATCAAATGGCTACACCTTC | CASLNVISNGYTF
TRBJ2-7 | TRBV7-2 | - | - | TGTGCCAGCAGCCGTGGTCTCTACGAGCAGTACTTC | CASSRGLYEQYF
TRBJ1-2 | TRBV15 | - | TRBD1 | TGTGCCACCAGCACCTCCGGGACAGGGGTATTTGGCTACACCTTC | CATSTSGTGVFGYTF
TRBJ2-1 | TRBV5-1 | - | - | TGCGCCAGCAGCTTGGACTTACGGGAGCAGTTCTTC | CASSLDLREQFF
TRBJ1-2 | TRBV6-1 | few | TRBD1 | TGTGCCAGCAGTGAGAACAGGGGAGACGGCTACACCTTC | CASSENRGDGYTF
TRBJ1-2 | TRBV5-4 | once | - | TGTGCCAGCAGCTTGGAGCAGAGGTCGGGTGGCTACACCTTC | CASSLEQRSGGYTF
TRBJ1-2 | TRBV29-1 | once | - | TGCAGCGTTGCCCCTAAGGCGGCAACTAACTATGGCTACACCTTC | CSVAPKAATNYGYTF
TRBJ1-2 | TRBV7-9 | - | TRBD1 | TGTGCCAGCGACCGGGACAGCCACTATGGCTACACCTTC | CASDRDSHYGYTF
TRBJ1-1 | TRBV10-3 | - | TRBD1 | TGTGCCATCAGTGGGACAGGGGGAACTGAAGCTTTCTTT | CAISGTGGTEAFF
TRBJ1-5 | TRBV5-1 | once | - | TGCGCCAGCAGCTTGGACGCGGGTTTCGGCAATCAGCCCCAGCATTTT | CASSLDAGFGNQPQHF
TRBJ2-5 | TRBV3-1/TRBV3-2 | - | - | TGTGCCAGCAGCCAAGACCTAGGCCGGGAGACCCAGTACTTC | CASSQDLGRETQYF
TRBJ2-7 | TRBV5-4 | - | - | TGTGCCAGCAGCTCCACAGGGCGCGAGCAGTACTTC | CASSSTGREQYF
TRBJ1-1 | TRBV9 | - | TRBD1 | TGTGCCAGCAGCGTAGAGGACGGACAGGGGGCCACTGAAGCTTTCTTT | CASSVEDGQGATEAFF
TRBJ1-4 | TRBV7-8 | - | - | TGTGCCAGCAGCTGGGGGGTTCATGAAAAACTGTTTTTT | CASSWGVHEKLFF
TRBJ2-1 | TRBV15 | - | TRBD2 | TGTGCCACCAGCACCGGGACTAGCTCGAGCTCCTACAATGAGCAGTTCTTC | CATSTGTSSSSYNEQFF